This record covers a single TCR beta chain. The table came from immunoSEQ multiplex PCR; TCRdb's copy has only in-frame clones and leaves some out. This table holds roughly 120,000 clones, roughly 79% found once. The sample is drawn from a study of blood T cell repertoires in COVID-19. Study-wide background: Collection of acute and convalescent COVID-19 samples took place in the United States, Italy and Spain. The cDNA or gDNA used as material had been derived from T cells, B-cell-depleted T cells, or PBMCs.

V was clipped by 5 bases and J by 4 bases, with 11 bases between them. The germline gives CDR1 SGHAT, CDR2 FQNNGV. This CDR3 spans 13 amino acids. The sequence derives from a man in his sixties or seventies with acute or convalescent COVID-19. What was sequenced was peripheral blood. This chain connects TRBV11-2 to TRBJ1-1, with a weak D call TRBD1 (5 bases). The CDR3 nucleotides are TGTGCCAGCAGCCTGGGGCGACTCACTGAAGCTTTCTTT. Translation gives CASSLGRLTEAFF.